Listed below are T cell receptor beta chains from one sample, sequenced in a study of blood T cell repertoires in COVID-19. Here immunoSEQ multiplex PCR was the method, and the copy in TCRdb shows in-frame clones only, minus some. The repertoire has about 55,000 clones, roughly four fifths of them found once; the top ten carry 1.5% to 2%. Input material: peripheral blood. The receptors come from a woman aged 55-70 years with acute or convalescent COVID-19. The CDR3 runs from the conserved cysteine through the conserved F or W. A D gene is named only where the DNA matches it firmly. Clone sizes are given selectively: once, few, many, or a class where the clone is expanded.

D gene	V gene	J gene	clone size	CDR3 DNA	CDR3 protein
TRBD2	TRBV18	TRBJ2-1	NA	TGTGCCAGCTCGAGTTTGCGGGGGGACTTGGGTGAGCAGTTCTTC	CASSSLRGDLGEQFF
TRBD2	TRBV7-2	TRBJ2-7	NA	TGTGCCAGCAGCTTACAACCGAGGGGTAGCGGGGGAGAGAAGTACTTC	CASSLQPRGSGGEKYF
NA	TRBV9	TRBJ2-6	once	TGTGCCAGCAGCGTAGAAGGGGCTGGGGCCAACGTCCTGACTTTC	CASSVEGAGANVLTF
NA	TRBV5-1	TRBJ2-1	NA	TGCGCCAGCAGCTTGGGAGAGCAATACAATGAGCAGTTCTTC	CASSLGEQYNEQFF
TRBD1	TRBV6-5	TRBJ1-6	NA	TGTGCCAGCAGTTCCGCGGGACAGGGAGATTCACCCCTCCACTTT	CASSSAGQGDSPLHF
TRBD1	TRBV28	TRBJ1-2	NA	TGTGCCAGCAGTACCCGGACAGGCCGGGGCTACACCTTC	CASSTRTGRGYTF
NA	TRBV7-2	TRBJ1-1	NA	TGTGCCAGCAGCTTAGCATTGGGGAGCACTGAAGCTTTCTTT	CASSLALGSTEAFF
NA	TRBV28	TRBJ2-1	NA	TGTGCCAGCAGTTGGCAGGAACAGGGTGAGCAGTTCTTC	CASSWQEQGEQFF
NA	TRBV11-3	TRBJ1-3	few	TGTGCCAGCAGCTTATCGGACAGCTCTGGAAACACCATATATTTT	CASSLSDSSGNTIYF
TRBD1	TRBV19	TRBJ1-1	NA	TGTGCCAGTAGTATGAACGACAGGGGCACTGAAGCTTTCTTT	CASSMNDRGTEAFF
NA	TRBV6-6	TRBJ1-2	NA	TGTGCCAGCAGTTCCGCACAGGAGGGCTATGGCTACACCTTC	CASSSAQEGYGYTF
TRBD1	TRBV19	TRBJ1-5	NA	TGTGCCAGTACCACTCAGGGACAGTGGGTATCTCAGCCCCAGCATTTT	CASTTQGQWVSQPQHF
NA	TRBV5-5	TRBJ2-7	NA	TGTGCCAGCAGCTTGGAACGGGTCTACGAGCAGTACTTC	CASSLERVYEQYF
TRBD2	TRBV30	TRBJ2-1	few	TGTGCCTGTAATCTGCGGAGGGGACTAGCGGGTAAGAGCTCCTACAATGAGCAGTTCTTC	CACNLRRGLAGKSSYNEQFF
NA	TRBV10-3	TRBJ1-1	NA	TGTGCCATCAGAGAGACAGAGAACACTGAAGCTTTCTTT	CAIRETENTEAFF
TRBD1	TRBV18	TRBJ1-2	NA	TGTGCCAGCTCACCTGCCCTGACAGGGCAGGATGGCTACACCTTC	CASSPALTGQDGYTF
TRBD1	TRBV30	TRBJ1-6	NA	TGTGCCTGGACTCCCGGGACAGGGGGTTTCTATAATTCACCCCTCCACTTT	CAWTPGTGGFYNSPLHF
TRBD2	TRBV6-5	TRBJ2-3	NA	TGTGCCAGCCCCCCCCGGGGGGGGGCCTTAGATACGCAGTATTTT	CASPPRGGALDTQYF
NA	TRBV3-1/TRBV3-2	TRBJ1-4	few	TGTGCCAGCAGCCATTTACGGGGGGCTGAAGAAAAACTGTTTTTT	CASSHLRGAEEKLFF
TRBD2	TRBV11-2	TRBJ2-5	NA	TGTGCCAGCAGCCAAGGGACTAGCGGGGGGACTTTTCAAGAGACCCAGTACTTC	CASSQGTSGGTFQETQYF
NA	TRBV10-2	TRBJ1-6	NA	TGCGCCAGCAGTGAGGGGCGGGTTACCGATTCACCCCTCCACTTT	CASSEGRVTDSPLHF
TRBD2	TRBV4-1	TRBJ2-1	NA	TGCGCCAGCAGCCGGACTAGCGGAAATGAGCAGTTCTTC	CASSRTSGNEQFF
TRBD1	TRBV6-5	TRBJ1-2	NA	TGTGCCAGCAGGTCGGACAGGGGGTCTCGAGGCTACACCTTC	CASRSDRGSRGYTF
NA	TRBV27	TRBJ1-6	NA	TGTGCCAGCAGTTCCGTCCATGTGCAGGGTAATTCACCCCTCCACTTT	CASSSVHVQGNSPLHF
NA	TRBV3-1/TRBV3-2	TRBJ1-2	few	TGTGCCAGCAGCCGACAGGTAAACTATGGCTACACCTTC	CASSRQVNYGYTF
TRBD2	TRBV18	TRBJ2-5	NA	TGTGCCAGCTCCCTAGCGGGAGGGCCAAGAGAGGTGAACTTC	CASSLAGGPREVNF
TRBD2	TRBV24-1	TRBJ2-2	once	TGTGCCGTGAGTAGCGGGAGGGCCGGGAACACCGGGGAGCTGTTTTTT	CAVSSGRAGNTGELFF
NA	TRBV6-5	TRBJ1-1	few	TGTGCCAGCAGTTACTCGAGGGTTATTCACACTGAAGCTTTCTTT	CASSYSRVIHTEAFF
TRBD1	TRBV19	TRBJ1-1	NA	TGTGCCAGTATTGCGGGACAGAGGAACACTGAAGCTTTCTTT	CASIAGQRNTEAFF
NA	TRBV19	TRBJ1-1	NA	TGTGCCAGCCGACAGCCTCTGAGGACCTCAGCTTTCTTT	CASRQPLRTSAFF
TRBD1	TRBV28	TRBJ1-2	NA	TGTGCCAGCAGTTCCGCAGGGGGCTATGGCTACACCTTC	CASSSAGGYGYTF
TRBD2	TRBV19	TRBJ2-1	NA	TGTGCCAGTAGTATAGGTAGCGGGGGGGCCTTAGGTGAGCAGTTCTTC	CASSIGSGGALGEQFF
TRBD1	TRBV28	TRBJ2-7	NA	TGTGCCAGCAGTTTTCCCCGGGACAGGGCCTATTACTACGAGCAGTACTTC	CASSFPRDRAYYYEQYF
NA	TRBV19	TRBJ1-1	NA	TGTGCCAGTAGGTCTTTTTGGGGCCCGAAGAACACTGAAGCTTTCTTT	CASRSFWGPKNTEAFF
NA	TRBV7-6	TRBJ1-4	NA	TGTGCCAGCAGCCCCAGGGGCGGTAATGAAAAACTGTTTTTT	CASSPRGGNEKLFF
TRBD1	TRBV7-3	TRBJ1-1	NA	TGTGCCAGCAGCACGGACAGGGGCACTGAAGCTTTCTTT	CASSTDRGTEAFF
TRBD1	TRBV28	TRBJ1-1	NA	TGTGCCAGCAGTGCCGCGGACAGGGGCGGTATGAACACTGAAGCTTTCTTT	CASSAADRGGMNTEAFF
TRBD1	TRBV6-2/TRBV6-3	TRBJ2-1	NA	TGTGCCAGCAGTCGTAAGGGGGCAAATGAGCAGTTCTTC	CASSRKGANEQFF
NA	TRBV11-2	TRBJ1-1	NA	TGTGCCAGCAGCTTAGTTTCCTACACTGAAGCTTTCTTT	CASSLVSYTEAFF
TRBD1	TRBV28	TRBJ1-1	NA	TGTGCCAGCAGTTCGGCAGGGGGCCACACTGAAGCTTTCTTT	CASSSAGGHTEAFF
NA	TRBV2	TRBJ1-2	NA	TGTGCCAGCAGCCTAGGGGGGGGTTACTATGGCTACACCTTC	CASSLGGGYYGYTF
NA	TRBV10-3	TRBJ1-1	NA	TGTGCCATCACCAAGTCGACAGCCCGGCCGACTGAAGCTTTCTTT	CAITKSTARPTEAFF
TRBD2	TRBV7-7	TRBJ2-5	NA	TGTGCTAGCAGCTTGACGGGGGGTAGACAAGAGACCCAGTACTTC	CASSLTGGRQETQYF
NA	TRBV4-2	TRBJ2-3	NA	TGTGCCAGCAGCCAAGAGGGGACTCATTTCACAGATACGCAGTATTTT	CASSQEGTHFTDTQYF
TRBD2	TRBV11-2	TRBJ2-7	NA	TGTGCCAGCAGCTTAGAGACTAGCGGTAACTACGAGCAGTACTTC	CASSLETSGNYEQYF
TRBD2	TRBV7-9	TRBJ2-1	medium-sized	TGTGCCAGCAGCAGTAAGAGGCTAGCGGGGGCTTCCAATGAGCAGTTCTTC	CASSSKRLAGASNEQFF
NA	TRBV5-1	TRBJ1-2	few	TGCGCCAGCAGCTTGAACCCAGGAACACAAGAATTTAACTATGGCTACACCTTC	CASSLNPGTQEFNYGYTF
NA	TRBV12-5	TRBJ2-3	once	TGTGCTAGTGGTTTGACCTACACAGATACGCAGTATTTT	CASGLTYTDTQYF
NA	TRBV19	TRBJ1-1	NA	TGTGCCAGTGCGGACAGCGCAAACACTGAAGCTTTCTTT	CASADSANTEAFF
NA	TRBV7-6	TRBJ1-2	NA	TGTGCCAGCAGCTACATACAGGGTCAGGAGTATGGCTACACCTTC	CASSYIQGQEYGYTF
TRBD1	TRBV2	TRBJ2-2	few	TGTGCCAGCAGTGACGACAGGGGGCGTAACACCGGGGAGCTGTTTTTT	CASSDDRGRNTGELFF
NA	TRBV19	TRBJ1-2	NA	TGTGCCAGTAGTATGGGGCACCTTAACTATGGCTACACCTTC	CASSMGHLNYGYTF
NA	TRBV6-1	TRBJ1-6	NA	TGTGCCAGCAGTGAAGTCAGAACTAGTTCACCCCTCCACTTT	CASSEVRTSSPLHF
NA	TRBV2	TRBJ1-5	NA	TGTGCCAGCAGTGCCGATAGGACAGCTAATCAGCCCCAGCATTTT	CASSADRTANQPQHF
NA	TRBV5-1	TRBJ1-6	NA	TGCGCCAGCAGCTTGGAAGGGGATGCTAATTCACCCCTCCACTTT	CASSLEGDANSPLHF
NA	TRBV15	TRBJ1-6	NA	TGTGCCACCAGCAGAGATGGACAGTATAATTCACCCCTCCACTTT	CATSRDGQYNSPLHF
NA	TRBV7-8	TRBJ1-3	NA	TGTGCCAGCAGCTTCGCCGGTTTAGACACCATATATTTT	CASSFAGLDTIYF